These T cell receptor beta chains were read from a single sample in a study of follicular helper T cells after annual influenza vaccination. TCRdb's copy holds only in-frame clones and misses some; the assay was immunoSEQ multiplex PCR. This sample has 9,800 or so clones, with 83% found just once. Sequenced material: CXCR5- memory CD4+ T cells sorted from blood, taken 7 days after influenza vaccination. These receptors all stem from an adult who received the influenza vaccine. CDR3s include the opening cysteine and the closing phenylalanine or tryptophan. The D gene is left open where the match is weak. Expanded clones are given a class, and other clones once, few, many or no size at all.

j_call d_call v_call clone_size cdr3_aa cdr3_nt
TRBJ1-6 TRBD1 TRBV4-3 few CASSQEPGQYNSPLHF TGCGCCAGCAGCCAGGAACCGGGACAGTATAATTCACCCCTCCACTTT
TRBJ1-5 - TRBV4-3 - CASSQDSSSSFSNQPQHF TGCGCCAGCAGCCAAGATTCTAGCAGCTCCTTTAGCAATCAGCCCCAGCATTTT
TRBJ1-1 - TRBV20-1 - CSAEGRPEAFF TGCAGTGCTGAAGGGAGGCCTGAAGCTTTCTTT
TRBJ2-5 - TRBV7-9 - CASSRGLTAETQYF TGTGCCAGCAGCCGCGGACTGACGGCCGAGACCCAGTACTTC
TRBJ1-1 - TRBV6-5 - CASSYTYRDTEAFF TGTGCCAGCAGTTACACGTACAGGGATACTGAAGCTTTCTTT
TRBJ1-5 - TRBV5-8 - CASSFGPSWQPQHF TGTGCCAGCAGCTTTGGACCGTCTTGGCAGCCCCAGCATTTT
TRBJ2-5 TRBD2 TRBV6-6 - CASSPLGGDQETQYF TGTGCCAGCAGCCCCCTCGGGGGGGATCAAGAGACCCAGTACTTC
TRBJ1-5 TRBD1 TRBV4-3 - CASSQDDRESQPQHF TGCGCCAGCAGCCAAGATGACAGGGAGTCTCAGCCCCAGCATTTT
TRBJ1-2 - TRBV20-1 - CSAKDDSGYTF TGCAGTGCTAAGGACGATTCGGGCTACACCTTC
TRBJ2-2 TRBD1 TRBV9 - CASSAPGQGNTGELFF TGTGCCAGCAGCGCGCCGGGACAGGGGAATACCGGGGAGCTGTTTTTT
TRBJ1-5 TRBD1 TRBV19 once CASSIAVGQGSNQPQHF TGTGCCAGTAGTATAGCTGTAGGACAGGGGAGCAATCAGCCCCAGCATTTT
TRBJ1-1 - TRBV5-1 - CASSLFVVPSEAFF TGCGCCAGCAGCTTGTTCGTGGTACCCTCGGAAGCTTTCTTT
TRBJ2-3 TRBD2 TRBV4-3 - CASSPNPPGGGITDTQYF TGCGCCAGCAGCCCCAACCCACCGGGAGGGGGAATTACAGATACGCAGTATTTT
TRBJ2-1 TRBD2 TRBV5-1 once CASISGGPYNEQFF TGCGCCAGCATTAGCGGGGGGCCCTACAATGAGCAGTTCTTC
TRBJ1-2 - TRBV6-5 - CASSYSSGLYGYTF TGTGCCAGCAGTTACTCGAGCGGGCTCTATGGCTACACCTTC
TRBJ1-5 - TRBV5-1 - CASRGEADQPQHF TGCGCCAGCAGAGGTGAGGCGGATCAGCCCCAGCATTTT
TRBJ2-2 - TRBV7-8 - CASSSFAYGELFF TGTGCCAGCAGCTCCTTCGCATACGGGGAGCTGTTTTTT
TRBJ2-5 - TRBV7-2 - CASSLGHFQETQYF TGTGCCAGCAGCTTGGGACATTTCCAAGAGACCCAGTACTTC
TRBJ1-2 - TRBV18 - CASSPDRDYGYTF TGTGCCAGCTCGCCGGACAGAGACTATGGCTACACCTTC
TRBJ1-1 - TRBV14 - CASSQFIANEAFF TGTGCCAGCAGCCAATTCATTGCAAATGAAGCTTTCTTT
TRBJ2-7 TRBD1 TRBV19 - CASGKWTGKANEQYF TGTGCCAGTGGGAAATGGACAGGGAAGGCGAACGAGCAGTACTTC
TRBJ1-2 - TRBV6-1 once CASSEGVYGYTF TGTGCCAGCAGTGAAGGGGTCTATGGCTACACCTTC
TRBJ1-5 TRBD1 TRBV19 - CASSIVLGDRGNQPQHF TGTGCCAGTAGTATTGTCTTGGGCGACAGGGGTAATCAGCCCCAGCATTTT
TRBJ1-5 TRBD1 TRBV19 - CASSITGGGQPQHF TGTGCCAGTAGTATTACAGGGGGCGGTCAGCCCCAGCATTTT
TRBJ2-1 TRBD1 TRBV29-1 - CSVDLGGWTGGNEQFF TGCAGCGTTGACCTGGGGGGTTGGACAGGGGGCAATGAGCAGTTCTTC
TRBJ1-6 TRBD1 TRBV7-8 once CASSLWSGGTPLHF TGTGCCAGCAGCTTATGGTCAGGGGGAACACCCCTCCACTTT
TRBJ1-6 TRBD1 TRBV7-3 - CASSSTTGLNSPLHF TGTGCCAGCAGCTCCACGACAGGGCTTAATTCACCCCTCCACTTT
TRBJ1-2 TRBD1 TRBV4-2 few CASSQAKQGAGYTF TGTGCCAGCAGCCAAGCTAAACAGGGGGCTGGCTACACCTTC
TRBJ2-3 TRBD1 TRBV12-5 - CASGPGQGGTDTQYF TGTGCTAGTGGCCCGGGACAGGGCGGCACAGATACGCAGTATTTT
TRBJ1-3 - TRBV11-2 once CASSSRQRGNTIYF TGTGCCAGCAGCTCCCGACAGAGGGGAAACACCATATATTTT
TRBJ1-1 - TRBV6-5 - CASTQGQLNTEAFF TGTGCCAGCACCCAAGGACAGTTGAACACTGAAGCTTTCTTT
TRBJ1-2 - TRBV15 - CATSLRTNYGYTF TGTGCCACCAGCCTCCGAACTAACTATGGCTACACCTTC
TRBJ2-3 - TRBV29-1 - CSVAGTGIDTQYF TGCAGCGTTGCGGGGACCGGTATAGATACGCAGTATTTT
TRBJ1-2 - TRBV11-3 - CASSLAGKNYGYTF TGTGCCAGCAGCTTAGCAGGGAAGAACTATGGCTACACCTTC
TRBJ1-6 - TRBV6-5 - CASSYSFWVSNSPLHF TGTGCCAGCAGTTACTCGTTTTGGGTGTCTAATTCACCCCTCCACTTT
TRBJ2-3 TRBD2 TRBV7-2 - CASSLLAGGPSTDTQYF TGTGCCAGCAGCCTCTTAGCGGGGGGGCCCAGCACAGATACGCAGTATTTT
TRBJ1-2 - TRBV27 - CASTATNYGYTF TGTGCCAGCACTGCAACTAACTATGGCTACACCTTC
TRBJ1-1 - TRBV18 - CASSPRLTGATEAFF TGTGCCAGCTCACCAAGACTGACAGGCGCCACTGAAGCTTTCTTT
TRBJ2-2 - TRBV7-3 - CASSPYPNRGEGGELFF TGTGCCAGCAGCCCCTACCCCAACCGCGGGGAAGGCGGGGAGCTGTTTTTT
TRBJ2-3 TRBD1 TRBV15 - CATSRDRQGTSTDTQYF TGTGCCACCAGCAGAGACCGACAGGGGACTAGCACAGATACGCAGTATTTT
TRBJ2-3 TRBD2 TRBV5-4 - CASSFSGGTDTQYF TGTGCCAGCAGCTTCAGCGGGGGCACAGATACGCAGTATTTT
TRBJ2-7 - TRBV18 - CASSPSSYEQYF TGTGCCAGCTCACCGAGCTCGTACGAGCAGTACTTC
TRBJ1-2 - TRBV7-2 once CASSHQAGYGYTF TGTGCCAGCAGCCATCAGGCAGGCTATGGCTACACCTTC
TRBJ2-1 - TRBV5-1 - CASSLGIGAGIYNEQFF TGCGCCAGCAGCTTGGGCATAGGCGCGGGGATCTACAATGAGCAGTTCTTC
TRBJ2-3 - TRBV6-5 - CASSYSGFRTDTQYF TGTGCCAGCAGTTACTCGGGGTTTCGCACAGATACGCAGTATTTT
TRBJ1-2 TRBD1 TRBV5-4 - CASSSTLGQDGYTF TGTGCCAGCAGCTCTACCTTAGGACAGGATGGCTACACCTTC
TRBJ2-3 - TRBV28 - CASSLTDTQYF TGTGCCAGCAGTCTCACAGATACGCAGTATTTT
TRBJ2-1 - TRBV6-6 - CASSYTSQGNEQFF TGTGCCAGCAGTTATACCTCCCAGGGTAATGAGCAGTTCTTC
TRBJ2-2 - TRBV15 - CATSKGGVLNTGELFF TGTGCCACCAGCAAAGGGGGGGTCCTGAACACCGGGGAGCTGTTTTTT
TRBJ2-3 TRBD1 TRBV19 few CASSIGAGGDTQYF TGTGCCAGTAGTATCGGCGCAGGGGGAGATACGCAGTATTTT
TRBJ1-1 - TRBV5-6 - CASSFRGRWTEAFF TGTGCCAGCAGCTTTAGGGGCCGGTGGACTGAAGCTTTCTTT
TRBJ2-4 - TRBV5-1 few CASSLGGIAKNIQYF TGCGCCAGCAGCTTGGGGGGGATAGCCAAAAACATTCAGTACTTC
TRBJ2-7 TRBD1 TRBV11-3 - CASIGQGSYEQYF TGTGCCAGCATAGGACAGGGCTCCTACGAGCAGTACTTC
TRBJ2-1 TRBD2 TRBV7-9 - CASSLLLAFSYNEQFF TGTGCCAGCAGTTTGTTACTAGCGTTCTCCTACAATGAGCAGTTCTTC
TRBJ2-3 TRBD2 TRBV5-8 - CASSHRTSGRGWTQYF TGTGCCAGCAGCCACCGGACTAGCGGGCGGGGGTGGACGCAGTATTTT